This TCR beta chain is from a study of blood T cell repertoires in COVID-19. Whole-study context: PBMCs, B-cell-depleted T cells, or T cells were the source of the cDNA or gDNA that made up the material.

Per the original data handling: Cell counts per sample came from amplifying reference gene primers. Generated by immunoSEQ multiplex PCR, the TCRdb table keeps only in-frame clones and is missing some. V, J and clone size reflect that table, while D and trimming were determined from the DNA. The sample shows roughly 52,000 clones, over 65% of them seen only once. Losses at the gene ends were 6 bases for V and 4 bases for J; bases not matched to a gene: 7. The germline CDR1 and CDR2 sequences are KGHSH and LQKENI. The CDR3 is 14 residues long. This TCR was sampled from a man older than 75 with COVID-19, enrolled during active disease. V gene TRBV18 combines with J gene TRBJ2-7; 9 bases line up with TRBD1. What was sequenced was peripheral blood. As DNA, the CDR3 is TGTGCCAGCTCGCCCACGACAGGGGGTTACGAGCAGTACTTC. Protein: CASSPTTGGYEQYF. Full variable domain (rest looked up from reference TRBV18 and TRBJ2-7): NAGVMQNPRHLVRRRGQEARLRCSPMKGHSHVYWYRQLPEEGLKFMVYLQKENIIDESGMPKERFSAEFPKEGPSILRIQQVVRGDSAAYFCASSPTTGGYEQYFGPGTRLTVT.